This T cell receptor (beta chain) emerged from a study of blood T cell repertoires in COVID-19. Study in general: Collection of acute and convalescent COVID-19 samples took place in the United States, Italy and Spain.

This clone was seen once. In the source study's methods: Researchers report that nucleated cell counts were estimated from reference gene primer amplification. Assay used: immunoSEQ multiplex PCR; TCRdb lists only in-frame clones, some missing. Clonal size and the V and J genes are those of that table, whereas D and trimming came from the DNA. In the table there are roughly 170,000 clones, more than 65% of which are singletons. The germline gives CDR1 MNHEY, CDR2 SVGAGI. This CDR3 spans 12 amino acids. With 7 bases removed from V and 6 bases from J, the gap between germline ends came to 12 bases. Those enrolled, adults aged 18 to 89 years, came from around 24 US areas. Assignments of participants to cohorts depended upon their own reported clinical history.

The TCR sequence derives from a woman between 40 and 50 years old with acute COVID-19. The chain carries TRBV6-5 and TRBJ1-1, with TRBD1 as a possible D gene (5 bases). The specimen was PBMCs or T cells enriched from blood (not recorded which). CDR3 nucleotide sequence: TGTGCCAGCATAAGGGGTTTCGCTGAAGCTTTCTTT. Encoded protein: CASIRGFAEAFF.